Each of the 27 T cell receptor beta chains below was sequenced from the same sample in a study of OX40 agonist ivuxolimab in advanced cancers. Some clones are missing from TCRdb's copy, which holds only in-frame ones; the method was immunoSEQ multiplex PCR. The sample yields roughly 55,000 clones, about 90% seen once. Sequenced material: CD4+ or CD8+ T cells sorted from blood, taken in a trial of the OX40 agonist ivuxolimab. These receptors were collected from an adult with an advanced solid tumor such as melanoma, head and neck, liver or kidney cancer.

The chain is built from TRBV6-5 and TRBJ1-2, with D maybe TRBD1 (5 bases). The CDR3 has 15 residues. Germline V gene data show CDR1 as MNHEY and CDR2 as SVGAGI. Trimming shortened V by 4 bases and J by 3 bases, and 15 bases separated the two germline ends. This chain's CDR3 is CASSFWGEGHYGYTF. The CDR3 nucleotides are TGTGCCAGCAGTTTTTGGGGGGAGGGACACTATGGCTACACCTTC.

CDR3 sequence: CASSYVRTGDPDTQYF. The CDR3 DNA reads TGTGCCAGCAGTTATGTTAGGACAGGGGACCCAGATACGCAGTATTTT. This sequence joins TRBV6-5 and TRBJ2-3, with 9 bases that match TRBD1. V shed 3 bases, J shed 4 bases, and the junction held 8 bases outside the gene matches. The CDR3 has 16 amino acids. CDR1 and CDR2 (germline): MNHEY, SVGAGI.

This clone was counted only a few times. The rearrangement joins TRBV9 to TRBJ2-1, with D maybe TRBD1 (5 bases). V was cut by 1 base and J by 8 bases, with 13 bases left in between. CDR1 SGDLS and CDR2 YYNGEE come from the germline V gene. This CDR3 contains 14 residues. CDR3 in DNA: TGTGCCAGCAGCGTATCAGGGATCCTCGATGAGCAGTTCTTC. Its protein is CASSVSGILDEQFF.

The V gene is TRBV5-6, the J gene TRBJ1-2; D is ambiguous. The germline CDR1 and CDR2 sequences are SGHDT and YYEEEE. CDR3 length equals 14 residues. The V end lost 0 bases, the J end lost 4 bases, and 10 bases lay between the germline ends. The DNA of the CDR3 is TGTGCCAGCAGCTTGGCCATCGGCGGCTATGGCTACACCTTC. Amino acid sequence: CASSLAIGGYGYTF. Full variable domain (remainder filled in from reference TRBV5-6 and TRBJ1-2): DAGVTQSPTHLIKTRGQQVTLRCSPKSGHDTVSWYQQALGQGPQFIFQYYEEEERQRGNFPDRFSGHQFPNYSSELNVNALLLGDSALYLCASSLAIGGYGYTFGSGTRLTVV.

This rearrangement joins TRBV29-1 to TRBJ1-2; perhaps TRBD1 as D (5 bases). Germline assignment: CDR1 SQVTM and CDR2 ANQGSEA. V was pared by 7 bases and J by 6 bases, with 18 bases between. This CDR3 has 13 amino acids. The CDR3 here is CSARDPAGNGYTF. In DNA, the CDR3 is TGCAGCGCCAGGGACCCCGCAGGGAATGGCTACACCTTC.

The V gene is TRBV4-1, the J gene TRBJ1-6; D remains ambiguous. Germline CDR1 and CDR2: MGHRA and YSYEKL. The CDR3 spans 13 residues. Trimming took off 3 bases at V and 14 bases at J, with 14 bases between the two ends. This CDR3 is CASSQEPLSALHF. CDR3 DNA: TGCGCCAGCAGCCAGGAGCCTTTATCGGCCCTCCACTTT.

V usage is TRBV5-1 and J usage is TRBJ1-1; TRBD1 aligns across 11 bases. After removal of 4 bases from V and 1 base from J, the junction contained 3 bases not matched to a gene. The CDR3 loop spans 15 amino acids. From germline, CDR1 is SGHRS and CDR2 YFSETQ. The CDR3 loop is CASSHGTGGNTEAFF. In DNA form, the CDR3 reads TGCGCCAGCAGCCACGGGACAGGGGGGAACACTGAAGCTTTCTTT.

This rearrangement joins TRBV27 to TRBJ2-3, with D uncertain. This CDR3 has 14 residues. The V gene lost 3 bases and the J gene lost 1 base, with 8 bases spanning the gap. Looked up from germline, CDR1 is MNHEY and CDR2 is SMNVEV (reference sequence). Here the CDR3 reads CASSFPYGTDTQYF. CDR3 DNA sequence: TGTGCCAGCAGTTTTCCTTACGGCACAGATACGCAGTATTTT.

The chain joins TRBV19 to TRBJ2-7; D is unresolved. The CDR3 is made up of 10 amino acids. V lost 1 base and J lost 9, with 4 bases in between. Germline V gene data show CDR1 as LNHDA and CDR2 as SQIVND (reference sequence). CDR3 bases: TGTGCCAGTAGTATAGCAGCGCAGTACTTC. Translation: CASSIAAQYF. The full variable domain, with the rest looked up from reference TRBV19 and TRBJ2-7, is DGGITQSPKYLFRKEGQNVTLSCEQNLNHDAMYWYRQDPGQGLRLIYYSQIVNDFQKGDIAEGYSVSREKKESFPLTVTSAQKNPTAFYLCASSIAAQYFGPGTRLTVT.

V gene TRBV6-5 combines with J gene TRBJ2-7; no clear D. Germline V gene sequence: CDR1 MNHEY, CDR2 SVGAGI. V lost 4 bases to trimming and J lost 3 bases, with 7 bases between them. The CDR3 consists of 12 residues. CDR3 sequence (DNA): TGTGCCAGCAGTTCGACCGACTACGAGCAGTACTTC. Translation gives CASSSTDYEQYF.

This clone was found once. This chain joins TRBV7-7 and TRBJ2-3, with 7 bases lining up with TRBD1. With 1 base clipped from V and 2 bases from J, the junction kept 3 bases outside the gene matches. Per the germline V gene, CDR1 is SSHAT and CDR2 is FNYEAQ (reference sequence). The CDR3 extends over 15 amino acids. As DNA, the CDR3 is TGTGCCAGCAGCTTAGGGGGGACAGACACAGATACGCAGTATTTT. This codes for CASSLGGTDTDTQYF.

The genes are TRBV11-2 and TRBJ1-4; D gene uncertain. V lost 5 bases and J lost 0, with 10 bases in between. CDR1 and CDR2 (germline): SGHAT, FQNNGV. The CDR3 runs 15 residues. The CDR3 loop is CASSTGRTTNEKLFF. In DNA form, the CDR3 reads TGTGCCAGCAGCACCGGACGTACAACTAATGAAAAACTGTTTTTT.

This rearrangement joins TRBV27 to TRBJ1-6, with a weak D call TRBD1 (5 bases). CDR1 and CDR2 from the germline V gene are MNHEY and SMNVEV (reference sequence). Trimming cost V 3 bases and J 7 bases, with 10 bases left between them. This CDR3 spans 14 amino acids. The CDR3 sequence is CASSLGGPNSPLHF. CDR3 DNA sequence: TGTGCCAGCAGTTTGGGGGGACCAAATTCACCCCTCCACTTT.

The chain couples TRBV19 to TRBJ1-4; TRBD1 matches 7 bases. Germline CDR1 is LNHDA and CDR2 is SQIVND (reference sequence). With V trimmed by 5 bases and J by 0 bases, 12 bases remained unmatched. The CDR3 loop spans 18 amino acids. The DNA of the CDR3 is TGTGCCAGTAGTCTACAGGGGACCTCGGTGGCAACTAATGAAAAACTGTTTTTT. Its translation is CASSLQGTSVATNEKLFF.

This chain's CDR3 is CASSSVTGTSYGYTF. The CDR3 DNA sequence: TGCGCCAGCAGCTCGGTGACAGGGACGAGCTATGGCTACACCTTC. This chain joins TRBV5-1 and TRBJ1-2; 7 bases are shared with TRBD1. This CDR3 region has 15 residues. Trimming removed 3 bases from V and 4 bases from J; junction bases left unmatched: 9. The germline CDR1 and CDR2 sequences are SGHRS and YFSETQ.

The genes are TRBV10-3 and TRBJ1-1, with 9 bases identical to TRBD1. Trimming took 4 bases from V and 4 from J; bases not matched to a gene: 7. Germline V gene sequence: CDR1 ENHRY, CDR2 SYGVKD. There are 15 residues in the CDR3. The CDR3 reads CAISGPDRGVTEAFF. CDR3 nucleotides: TGTGCCATCAGTGGGCCCGACAGGGGGGTCACTGAAGCTTTCTTT.

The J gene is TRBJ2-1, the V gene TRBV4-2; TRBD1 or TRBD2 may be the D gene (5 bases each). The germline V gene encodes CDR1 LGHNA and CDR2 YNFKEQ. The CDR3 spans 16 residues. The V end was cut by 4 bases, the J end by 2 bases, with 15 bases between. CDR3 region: CASSPVLGETYNEQFF. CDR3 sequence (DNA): TGTGCCAGCAGCCCTGTCCTGGGGGAAACCTACAATGAGCAGTTCTTC.

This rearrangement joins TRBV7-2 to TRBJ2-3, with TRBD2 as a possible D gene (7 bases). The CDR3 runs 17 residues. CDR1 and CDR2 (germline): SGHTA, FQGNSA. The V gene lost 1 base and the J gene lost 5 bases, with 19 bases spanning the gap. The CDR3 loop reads CASSLDYSGGAVDTQYF. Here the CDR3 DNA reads TGTGCCAGCAGCTTAGATTATAGTGGGGGGGCCGTAGATACGCAGTATTTT.

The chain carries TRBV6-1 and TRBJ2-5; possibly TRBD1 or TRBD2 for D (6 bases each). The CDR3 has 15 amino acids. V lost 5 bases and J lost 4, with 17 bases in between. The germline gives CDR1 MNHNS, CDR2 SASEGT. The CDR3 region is CASSPEGGNGETQYF. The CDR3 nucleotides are TGTGCCAGCAGTCCCGAGGGGGGCAATGGAGAGACCCAGTACTTC.

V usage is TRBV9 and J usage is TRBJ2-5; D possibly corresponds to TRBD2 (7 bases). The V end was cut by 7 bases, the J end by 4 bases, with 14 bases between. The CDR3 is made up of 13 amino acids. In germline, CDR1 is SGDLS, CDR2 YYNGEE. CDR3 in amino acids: CASSEGGRETQYF. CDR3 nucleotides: TGTGCCAGCTCCGAGGGGGGGCGAGAGACCCAGTACTTC.

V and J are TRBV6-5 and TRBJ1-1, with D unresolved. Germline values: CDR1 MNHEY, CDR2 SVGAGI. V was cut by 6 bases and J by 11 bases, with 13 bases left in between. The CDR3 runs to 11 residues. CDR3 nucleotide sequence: TGTGCCAGCAGCACCGGGCTTAGGGCTTTCTTT. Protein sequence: CASSTGLRAFF.

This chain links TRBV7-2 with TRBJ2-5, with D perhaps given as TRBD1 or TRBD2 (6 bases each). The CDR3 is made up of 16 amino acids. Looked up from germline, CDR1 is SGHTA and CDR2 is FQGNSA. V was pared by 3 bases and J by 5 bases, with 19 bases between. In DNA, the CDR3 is TGTGCCAGCAGCTTGACTAGTGGGGGCCTGCCGGAGACCCAGTACTTC. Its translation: CASSLTSGGLPETQYF.

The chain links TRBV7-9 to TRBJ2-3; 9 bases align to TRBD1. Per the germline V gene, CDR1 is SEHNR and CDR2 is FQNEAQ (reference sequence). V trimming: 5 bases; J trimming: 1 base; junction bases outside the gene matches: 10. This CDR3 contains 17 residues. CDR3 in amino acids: CASSPGQGISRTDTQYF. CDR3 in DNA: TGTGCCAGCAGCCCGGGACAGGGAATATCACGCACAGATACGCAGTATTTT. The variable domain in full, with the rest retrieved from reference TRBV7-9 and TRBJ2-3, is DTGVSQNPRHKITKRGQNVTFRCDPISEHNRLYWYRQTLGQGPEFLTYFQNEAQLEKSRLLSDRFSAERPKGSFSTLEIQRTEQGDSAMYLCASSPGQGISRTDTQYFGPGTRLTVL.

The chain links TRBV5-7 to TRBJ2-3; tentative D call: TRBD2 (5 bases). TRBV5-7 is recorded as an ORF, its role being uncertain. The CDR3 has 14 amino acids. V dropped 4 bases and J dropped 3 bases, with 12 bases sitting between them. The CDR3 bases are TGTGCCAGCAGCCCGGAGGAAGGTACAGATACGCAGTATTTT. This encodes CASSPEEGTDTQYF.

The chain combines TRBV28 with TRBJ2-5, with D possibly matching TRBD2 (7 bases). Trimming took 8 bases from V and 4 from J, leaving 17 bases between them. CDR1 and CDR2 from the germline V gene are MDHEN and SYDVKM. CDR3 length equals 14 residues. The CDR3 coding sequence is TGTGCCAGCCGCGGAGGGGGGGTTCTAGAGACCCAGTACTTC. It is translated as CASRGGGVLETQYF.

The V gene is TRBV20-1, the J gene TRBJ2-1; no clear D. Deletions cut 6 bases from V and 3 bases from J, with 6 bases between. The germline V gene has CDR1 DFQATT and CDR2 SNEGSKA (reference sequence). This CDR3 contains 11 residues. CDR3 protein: CSAKGYNEQFF. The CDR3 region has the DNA TGCAGTGCAAAGGGCTACAATGAGCAGTTCTTC.

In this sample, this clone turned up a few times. CDR3 region: CASRRATEAFF. CDR3 DNA: TGTGCCAGCAGGAGAGCGACTGAAGCTTTCTTT. The chain recombines TRBV28 with TRBJ1-1; no definite D call. Germline V CDR1 and CDR2: MDHEN, SYDVKM. Trimming removed 6 bases from V and 5 bases from J, with 7 bases in between. This CDR3 is built from 11 residues.